The present T cell receptor beta chain was sequenced within a study of identical twins. The study's findings and limits: Zero-insertion analyses might be partly confounded by invariant T cells like MAIT and iNKT.

This clonotype was seen more than once but under ten times. Antigen: not known. The CDR3 consists of 14 residues. Trimming left V 0 bases short and J 0 bases short, with 7 bases between. Looked up from germline, CDR1 is GTSNPN and CDR2 is SVGIG (reference sequence). Each CDR3 protein is one row after TCRdb ran MiXCR on the 5' RACE reads. The sample has hundreds of thousands of distinct CDR3 sequences, 18% seen once. The same sample was also used in a study of T cells expressing NK-cell markers. From that study: The dominant NKG2C+ clonotypes represented about 1.0-8% of CD8+ T cells in five to seven donors.

This TCR was recovered from a woman between 18 and 30 years old in good health. The sequencing sample was made of PBMCs. J is TRBJ2-3 and V is TRBV30; D is ambiguous. The CDR3 sequence is CAWSVLRSTDTQYF. The CDR3 DNA sequence: TGTGCCTGGAGTGTCTTAAGAAGCACAGATACGCAGTATTTT.